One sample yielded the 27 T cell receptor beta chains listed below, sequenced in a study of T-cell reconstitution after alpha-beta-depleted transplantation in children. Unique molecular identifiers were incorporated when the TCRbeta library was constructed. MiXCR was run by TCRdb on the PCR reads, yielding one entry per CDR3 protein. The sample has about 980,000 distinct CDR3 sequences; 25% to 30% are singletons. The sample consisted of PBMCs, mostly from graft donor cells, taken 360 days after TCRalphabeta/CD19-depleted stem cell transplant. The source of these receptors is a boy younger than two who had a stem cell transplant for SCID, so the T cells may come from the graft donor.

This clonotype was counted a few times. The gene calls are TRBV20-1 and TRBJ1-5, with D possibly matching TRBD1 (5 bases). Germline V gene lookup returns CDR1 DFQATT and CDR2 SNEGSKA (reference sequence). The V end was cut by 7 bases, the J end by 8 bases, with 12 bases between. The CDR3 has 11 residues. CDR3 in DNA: TGCAGTGTAGGGGATTTTAAGCCCCAGCATTTT. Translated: CSVGDFKPQHF.

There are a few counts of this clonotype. CDR3 region: CASSQEGVGFYNEQFF. The CDR3 bases are TGCGCCAGCAGCCAAGAGGGGGTCGGGTTCTACAATGAGCAGTTCTTC. The rearrangement links TRBV4-1 to TRBJ2-1, with D possibly called TRBD1 or TRBD2 (5 bases each). The CDR3 spans 16 residues. The V gene lost 0 bases and the J gene lost 3 bases, with 12 bases spanning the gap. The germline V gene encodes CDR1 MGHRA and CDR2 YSYEKL.

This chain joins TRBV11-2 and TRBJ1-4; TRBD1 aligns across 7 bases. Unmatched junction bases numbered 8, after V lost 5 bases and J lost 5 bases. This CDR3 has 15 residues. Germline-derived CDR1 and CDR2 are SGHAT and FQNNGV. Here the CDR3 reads CASSPTGQVNEKLFF. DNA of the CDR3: TGTGCCAGCAGCCCCACCGGACAGGTGAATGAAAAACTGTTTTTT. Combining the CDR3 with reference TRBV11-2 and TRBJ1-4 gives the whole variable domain EAGVAQSPRYKIIEKRQSVAFWCNPISGHATLYWYQQILGQGPKLLIQFQNNGVVDDSQLPKDRFSAERLKGVDSTLKIQPAKLEDSAVYLCASSPTGQVNEKLFFGSGTQLSVL.

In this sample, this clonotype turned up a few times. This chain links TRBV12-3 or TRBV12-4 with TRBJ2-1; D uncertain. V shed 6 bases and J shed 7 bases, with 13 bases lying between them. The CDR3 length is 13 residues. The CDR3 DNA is TGTGCCAGCAGCCCCCCCCTTTTGAATGAGCAGTTCTTC. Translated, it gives CASSPPLLNEQFF.

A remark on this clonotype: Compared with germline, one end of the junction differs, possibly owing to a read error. In DNA form, the CDR3 reads TGTGCCAGCAGTCGATTCCGCACCTGGGAGCTGTTTTTT. It yields the protein CASSRFRTWELFF. V is TRBV28 and J is TRBJ2-2; no reliable D call. This CDR3 region has 13 residues. The germline CDR1 and CDR2 sequences are MDHEN and SYDVKM.

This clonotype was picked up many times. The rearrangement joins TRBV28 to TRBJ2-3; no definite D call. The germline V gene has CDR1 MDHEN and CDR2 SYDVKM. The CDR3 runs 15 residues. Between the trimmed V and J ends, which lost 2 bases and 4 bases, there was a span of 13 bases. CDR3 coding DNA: TGTGCCAGCAGTTTAGCCACCACTGAGCCAGATACGCAGTATTTT. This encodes CASSLATTEPDTQYF.

In DNA form, the CDR3 reads TGTGCCAGCAGCTACCCAGTCACAGATACGCAGTATTTT. As protein: CASSYPVTDTQYF. The chain joins TRBV28 to TRBJ2-3; no firm D call. From germline, CDR1 is MDHEN and CDR2 SYDVKM. V was cut by 6 bases and J by 2 bases, with 9 bases left in between. There are 13 residues in the CDR3.

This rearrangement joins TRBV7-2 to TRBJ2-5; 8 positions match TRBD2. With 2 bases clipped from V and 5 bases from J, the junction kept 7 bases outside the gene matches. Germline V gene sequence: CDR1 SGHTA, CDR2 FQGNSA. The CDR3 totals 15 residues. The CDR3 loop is CASSLRRGELETQYF. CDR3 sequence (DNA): TGTGCCAGCAGCTTACGGCGGGGGGAGTTGGAGACCCAGTACTTC.

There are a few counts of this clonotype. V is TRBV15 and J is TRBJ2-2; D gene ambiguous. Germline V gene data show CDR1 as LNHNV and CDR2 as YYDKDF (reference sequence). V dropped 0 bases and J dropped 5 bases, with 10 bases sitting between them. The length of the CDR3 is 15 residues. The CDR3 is CATSRDRSRTGELFF. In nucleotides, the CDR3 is TGTGCCACCAGCAGAGATCGAAGCCGGACCGGGGAGCTGTTTTTT.

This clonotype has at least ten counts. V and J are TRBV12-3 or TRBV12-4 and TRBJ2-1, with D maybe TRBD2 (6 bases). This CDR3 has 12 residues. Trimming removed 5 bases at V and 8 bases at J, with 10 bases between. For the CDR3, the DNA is TGTGCCAGCAGTCCCTCGGGGGATGAGCAGTTCTTC. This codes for CASSPSGDEQFF.

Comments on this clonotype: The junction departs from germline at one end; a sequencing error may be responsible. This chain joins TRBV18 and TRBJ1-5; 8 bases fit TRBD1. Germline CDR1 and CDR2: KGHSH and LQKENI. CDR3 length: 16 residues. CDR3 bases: TGTGCCAGCTCACGGAAAAGGACAGGGAGCAATCATCCCCAGCATTTT. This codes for CASSRKRTGSNHPQHF.

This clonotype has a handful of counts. The CDR3 sequence is CASSSRDRNTEAFF. CDR3 DNA: TGTGCCAGCAGCTCCCGGGACAGGAACACTGAAGCTTTCTTT. V usage is TRBV5-6 and J usage is TRBJ1-1, with 7 bases aligning to TRBD1. V shed 3 bases and J 1 base; nucleotides not matched to a gene: 3. This CDR3 is built from 14 residues. Germline V gives CDR1 SGHDT, CDR2 YYEEEE.

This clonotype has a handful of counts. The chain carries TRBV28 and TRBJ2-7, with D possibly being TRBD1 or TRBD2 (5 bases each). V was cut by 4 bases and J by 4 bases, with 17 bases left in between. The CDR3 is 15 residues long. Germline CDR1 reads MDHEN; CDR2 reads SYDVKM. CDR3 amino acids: CASSSTGRRQYEQYF. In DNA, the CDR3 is TGTGCCAGCAGTTCCACGGGACGCCGACAGTACGAGCAGTACTTC. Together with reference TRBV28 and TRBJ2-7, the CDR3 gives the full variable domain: DVKVTQSSRYLVKRTGEKVFLECVQDMDHENMFWYRQDPGLGLRLIYFSYDVKMKEKGDIPEGYSVSREKKERFSLILESASTNQTSMYLCASSSTGRRQYEQYFGPGTRLTVT.

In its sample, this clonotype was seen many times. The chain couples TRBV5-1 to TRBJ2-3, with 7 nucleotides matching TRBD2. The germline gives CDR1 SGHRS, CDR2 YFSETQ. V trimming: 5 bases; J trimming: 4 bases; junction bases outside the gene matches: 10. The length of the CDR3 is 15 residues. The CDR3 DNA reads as TGCGCCAGCAGGGAGTTAGGGACTACCGCAGATACGCAGTATTTT. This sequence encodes CASRELGTTADTQYF.

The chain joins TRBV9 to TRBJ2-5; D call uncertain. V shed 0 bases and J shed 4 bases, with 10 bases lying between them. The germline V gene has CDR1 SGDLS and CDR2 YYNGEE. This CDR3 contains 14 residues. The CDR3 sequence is CASSVDYFGETQYF. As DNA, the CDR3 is TGTGCCAGCAGCGTAGATTATTTCGGAGAGACCCAGTACTTC.

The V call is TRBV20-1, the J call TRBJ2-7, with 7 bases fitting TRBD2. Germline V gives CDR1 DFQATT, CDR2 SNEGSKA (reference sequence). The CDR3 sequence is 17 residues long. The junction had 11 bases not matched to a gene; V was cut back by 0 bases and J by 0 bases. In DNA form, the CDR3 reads TGCAGTGCTAGAGATCCGGATCTAGCGGTAACCTCCTACGAGCAGTACTTC. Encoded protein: CSARDPDLAVTSYEQYF.

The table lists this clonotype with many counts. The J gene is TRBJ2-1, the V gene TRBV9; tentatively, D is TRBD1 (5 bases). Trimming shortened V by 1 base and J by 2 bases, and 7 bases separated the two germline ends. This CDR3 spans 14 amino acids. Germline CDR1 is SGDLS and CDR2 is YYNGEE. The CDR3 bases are TGTGCCAGCAGCGTAACAGGAACCTACAATGAGCAGTTCTTC. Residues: CASSVTGTYNEQFF.

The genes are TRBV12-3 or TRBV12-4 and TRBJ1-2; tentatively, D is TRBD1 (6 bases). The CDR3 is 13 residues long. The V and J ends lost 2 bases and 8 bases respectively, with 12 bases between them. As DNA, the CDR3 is TGTGCCAGCAGTTTATGGACAGTGGAGGGCTACACCTTC. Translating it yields CASSLWTVEGYTF.

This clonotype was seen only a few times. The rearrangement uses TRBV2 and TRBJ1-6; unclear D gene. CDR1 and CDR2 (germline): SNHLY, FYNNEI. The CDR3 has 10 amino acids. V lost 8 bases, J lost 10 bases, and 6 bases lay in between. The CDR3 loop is CASGPSPLHF. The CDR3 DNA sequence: TGTGCCAGCGGACCCTCACCCCTCCACTTT.

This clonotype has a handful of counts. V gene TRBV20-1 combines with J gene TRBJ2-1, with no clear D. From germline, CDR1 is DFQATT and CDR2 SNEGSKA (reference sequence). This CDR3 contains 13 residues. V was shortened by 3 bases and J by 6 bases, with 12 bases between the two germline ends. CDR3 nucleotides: TGCAGTGCTAGTATTGACCCCCCCAATGAGCAGTTCTTC. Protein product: CSASIDPPNEQFF.

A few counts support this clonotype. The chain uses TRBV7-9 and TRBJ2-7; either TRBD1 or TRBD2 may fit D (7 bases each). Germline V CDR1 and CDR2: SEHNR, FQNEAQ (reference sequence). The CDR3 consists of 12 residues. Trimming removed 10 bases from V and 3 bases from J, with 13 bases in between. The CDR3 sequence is CATRGGDYEQYF. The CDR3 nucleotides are TGTGCCACCAGGGGGGGGGACTACGAGCAGTACTTC.

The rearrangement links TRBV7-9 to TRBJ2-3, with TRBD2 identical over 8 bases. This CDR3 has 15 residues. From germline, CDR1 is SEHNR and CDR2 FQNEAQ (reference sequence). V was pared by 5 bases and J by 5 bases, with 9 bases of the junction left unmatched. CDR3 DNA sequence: TGTGCCAGCAGCGGTCGGGGGGGCCAGTTAGATACGCAGTATTTT. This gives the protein CASSGRGGQLDTQYF.

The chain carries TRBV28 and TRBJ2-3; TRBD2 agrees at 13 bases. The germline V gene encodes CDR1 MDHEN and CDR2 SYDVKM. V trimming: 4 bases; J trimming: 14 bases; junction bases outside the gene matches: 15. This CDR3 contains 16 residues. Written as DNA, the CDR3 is TGTGCCAGCAGTTCCTACCCGGGACTAGCGGGACTGCTCGCGTATTTT. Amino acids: CASSSYPGLAGLLAYF.

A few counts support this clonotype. CDR3 nucleotide sequence: TGCAGTGCTAGAGAAATTAGGGTGGGAAACACCATATATTTT. Translated, it gives CSAREIRVGNTIYF. V and J are TRBV20-1 and TRBJ1-3; no firm D call. Trimming took 0 bases from V and 4 from J, leaving 10 bases between them. This CDR3 comprises 14 residues. The V gene's germline CDR1 is DFQATT and CDR2 SNEGSKA (reference sequence).

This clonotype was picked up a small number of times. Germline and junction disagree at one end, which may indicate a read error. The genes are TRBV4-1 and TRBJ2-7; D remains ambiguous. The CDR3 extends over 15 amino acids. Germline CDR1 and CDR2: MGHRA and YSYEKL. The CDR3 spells CASSQVYAAPVPPNF. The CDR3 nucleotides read TGCGCCAGCAGCCAAGTGTACGCAGCGCCCGTCCCCCCGAACTTC.

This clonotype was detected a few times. The CDR3 nucleotides read TGTGCCAGCAGTATCCAACCGTTTGGCCAACAATCTGGTGAGCAGTTCTTC. Translated: CASSIQPFGQQSGEQFF. J is TRBJ2-1 and V is TRBV6-1; D remains unclear. Deletions cut 5 bases from V and 9 bases from J, with 26 bases between. CDR1 and CDR2 (germline): MNHNS, SASEGT. The CDR3 extends over 17 amino acids.

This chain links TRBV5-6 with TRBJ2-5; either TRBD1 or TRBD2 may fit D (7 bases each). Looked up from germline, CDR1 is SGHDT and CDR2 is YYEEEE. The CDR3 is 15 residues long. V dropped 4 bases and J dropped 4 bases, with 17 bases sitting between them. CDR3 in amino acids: CASSPPQGGVETQYF. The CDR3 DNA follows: TGTGCCAGCAGCCCACCGCAGGGGGGGGTAGAGACCCAGTACTTC.